This T cell receptor (beta chain) originates from a study of identical twins. TCRdb re-called the 5' RACE reads through MiXCR, storing one row per CDR3 protein. In the table there are about 520,000 distinct CDR3 sequences, less than 25% of which are singletons. CDR1 and CDR2 from the germline V gene are MGHDK and SYGVNS. Trimming shortened V by 2 bases and J by 4 bases, and 11 bases separated the two germline ends. CDR3 length: 14 residues. There are many counts of this clonotype. Separately, the same data were catalogued under a study of T cells expressing NK-cell markers.

V is TRBV25-1 and J is TRBJ2-5; D may match TRBD1 or TRBD2 (5 bases each). The TCR comes from a woman between 18 and 29 years old in good health. Sequenced: CD4+ T cells sorted from blood. CDR3 residues: CASSEVAGRETQYF. The CDR3 DNA follows: TGTGCCAGCAGTGAAGTAGCAGGGAGAGAGACCCAGTACTTC.